This T cell receptor beta chain was identified during a study of blood T cell repertoires in COVID-19. Across the study: Material from acute and convalescent COVID-19 was sourced from the United States, Italy and Spain. Sources were T cells, B-cell-depleted T cells, or PBMCs; the material itself was cDNA or gDNA.

The germline CDR1 and CDR2 sequences are KGHSH and LQKENI. The CDR3 sequence is 14 residues long. V gave up 6 bases and J gave up 4 bases; unmatched junction bases: 4. In the source study's methods: From reference gene primer amplification, estimates of nucleated cell counts were derived. Sequencing used immunoSEQ multiplex PCR; TCRdb keeps in-frame clones, though not all of them. Clone size and the V and J calls come from that table; the DNA yielded D and trimming. This table holds around 100,000 clones, more than 65% found once. Sequencing used peripheral blood. J is TRBJ1-4 and V is TRBV18; TRBD1 matches at 8 bases. The clonotype originates from a man aged 70 or older with active or convalescent COVID-19. CDR3 amino acids: CASSGDRNNEKLFF. CDR3 nucleotides: TGTGCCAGCTCTGGGGACAGGAATAATGAAAAACTGTTTTTT.